These 5 T cell receptor beta chains share one sample of origin, sequenced in a study of T cell repertoires in cytomegalovirus infection. These receptors have no known antigen. TCRdb analysed the reads with MiXCR anew, one entry per CDR3 protein. The profile shows roughly 340,000 distinct CDR3 sequences, about 27% of them singletons. The sample consisted of cultured PBMCs, taken from culture after CMV antigen stimulation. The receptors originated from a human donor in good health (CMV status not recorded). Some clones in this sample may be carry-over from other donors' samples.

The rearrangement links TRBV12-3 or TRBV12-4 to TRBJ1-1; 8 bases line up with TRBD1. This CDR3 region has 14 residues. The ends lost 5 bases at V and 1 base at J; junction bases unmatched: 3. This chain's CDR3 is CASSAGGSNTEAFF. The CDR3 region has the DNA TGTGCCAGCAGTGCAGGGGGCTCGAACACTGAAGCTTTCTTT.

This clonotype occurred many times. The CDR3, as DNA: TGTGCCAGCAGCGAACAAGGAGGGAGTCACTACGAGCAGTACTTC. Translating gives CASSEQGGSHYEQYF. The gene calls are TRBV7-2 and TRBJ2-7; D perhaps matches TRBD2 (6 bases). V was clipped by 5 bases and J by 3 bases, with 17 bases between them. This CDR3 contains 15 residues. Germline lookup yields CDR1 SGHTA and CDR2 FQGNSA.

In this sample, this clonotype turned up a few times. The V gene is TRBV27, the J gene TRBJ2-7; 12 bases fit TRBD2. After removal of 4 bases from V and 4 bases from J, the junction contained 11 bases not matched to a gene. This CDR3 contains 17 residues. Per the germline V gene, CDR1 is MNHEY and CDR2 is SMNVEV (reference sequence). The CDR3 DNA reads as TGTGCCAGCAGTTCCCCCCGGCTAGCGGGAGGGGTGTACGAGCAGTACTTC. Translated: CASSSPRLAGGVYEQYF.

The chain couples TRBV29-1 to TRBJ2-1; D is perhaps TRBD2 (5 bases). Trimming took off 8 bases at V and 8 bases at J, with 19 bases between the two ends. Germline CDR1 and CDR2: SQVTM and ANQGSEA. This CDR3 comprises 13 residues. The CDR3 loop is CSLDEAGVDEQFF. In DNA, the CDR3 is TGCAGCCTCGATGAGGCCGGGGTAGATGAGCAGTTCTTC.

This clonotype was counted at least ten times. The chain's CDR3 is CASNRRQSGSYQETQYF. The CDR3 region has the DNA TGTGCCAGCAACCGGAGGCAGAGCGGGTCTTACCAAGAGACCCAGTACTTC. The chain is built from TRBV7-9 and TRBJ2-5, with D perhaps TRBD2 (6 bases). Trimming took 7 bases from V and 0 from J, leaving 21 bases between them. CDR1 SEHNR and CDR2 FQNEAQ come from the germline V gene (reference sequence). The CDR3 spans 17 residues.